The 3 T cell receptor beta chains reported below all come from one sample, sequenced in a study of OX40 agonist ivuxolimab in advanced cancers. Profiled with immunoSEQ multiplex PCR; TCRdb holds only in-frame clones, not every one. The sample comprises 35,000 to 40,000 clones, more than 75% of which are singletons, and around 12% rests with the top ten. Specimen: CD4+ or CD8+ T cells sorted from blood, collected in a trial of the OX40 agonist ivuxolimab. The receptors were gathered from an adult with an advanced solid tumor such as melanoma, head and neck, liver or kidney cancer.

As regards this clone: The junction does not match germline at one end; this may be a read error. The chain couples TRBV5-1 to TRBJ2-7; D gene ambiguous. This CDR3 comprises 11 residues. Per germline, CDR1 SGHRS and CDR2 YFSETQ. CDR3 nucleotides: TGTGCCAGCAGCTTGGCCTACGAGCAGTACTTC. It translates to CASSLAYEQYF.

The chain joins TRBV27 to TRBJ1-6, with D maybe TRBD1 (5 bases). The ends were cut back, 4 bases at V and 8 bases at J, with 9 bases in the middle. Germline V gene sequence: CDR1 MNHEY, CDR2 SMNVEV (reference sequence). The CDR3 loop spans 13 amino acids. CDR3 loop: CASSWGGDSPLHF. As DNA, the CDR3 is TGTGCCAGCAGTTGGGGGGGAGATTCACCCCTCCACTTT.

The gene calls are TRBV19 and TRBJ2-7, with TRBD1 identical over 9 bases. The junction had 11 bases not matched to a gene; V was cut back by 8 bases and J by 3 bases. The germline V gene encodes CDR1 LNHDA and CDR2 SQIVND (reference sequence). The CDR3 has 15 amino acids. CDR3 sequence reads: CASSLGQGHLYEQYF. For the CDR3, the DNA is TGTGCCAGTTCCCTAGGACAGGGGCATCTCTACGAGCAGTACTTC.